The 29 T cell receptor beta chains below all came from one sample that was sequenced in a study of blood T cell repertoires in COVID-19. The repertoire was sequenced with immunoSEQ multiplex PCR; TCRdb's copy has only in-frame clones and lacks some. The repertoire holds approximately 230,000 clones, with around nine tenths as singletons. Material for sequencing was PBMCs or T cells enriched from blood (not recorded which). All receptors come from a young woman who had recovered from COVID-19.

V and J are TRBV7-3 and TRBJ2-7, with no clear D. The germline V and J ends were trimmed by 5 bases and 7 bases, with 12 bases remaining between them. From germline, CDR1 is SGHTA and CDR2 FQGTGA. The CDR3 consists of 12 residues. The CDR3 region is CASSHPAREQYF. CDR3 in DNA: TGTGCCAGCAGCCACCCCGCTAGGGAGCAGTACTTC. Based on the CDR3 plus reference TRBV7-3 and TRBJ2-7, the full variable domain is GAGVSQTPSNKVTEKGKYVELRCDPISGHTALYWYRQSLGQGPEFLIYFQGTGAADDSGLPNDRFFAVRPEGSVSTLKIQRTERGDSAVYLCASSHPAREQYFGPGTRLTVT.

The V gene is TRBV28, the J gene TRBJ2-2; 9 bases are a match to TRBD2. CDR3 length: 17 residues. V gave up 1 base and J gave up 5 bases; unmatched junction bases: 8. The germline V gene has CDR1 MDHEN and CDR2 SYDVKM. The CDR3 is CASSLFSAGGLTGELFF. CDR3 nucleotides: TGTGCCAGCAGTTTATTTTCGGCGGGGGGGCTAACCGGGGAGCTGTTTTTT.

The chain recombines TRBV4-1 with TRBJ2-1; 10 nucleotides align to TRBD1. J was trimmed by 8 bases and V by 0 bases; bases with no gene match: 4. Germline CDR1 is MGHRA and CDR2 is YSYEKL. This CDR3 has 15 amino acids. The CDR3: CASSQEAGTGDEQFF. The CDR3 DNA follows: TGCGCCAGCAGCCAAGAGGCCGGGACAGGGGATGAGCAGTTCTTC.

The chain uses TRBV5-1 and TRBJ1-1; the match to TRBD1 covers 7 bases. Per the germline V gene, CDR1 is SGHRS and CDR2 is YFSETQ. After removal of 1 base from V and 3 bases from J, the junction contained 6 bases not matched to a gene. The CDR3 is made up of 15 amino acids. The DNA of the CDR3 is TGCGCCAGCAGCTTGACAGGGGCTGAGGACACTGAAGCTTTCTTT. Protein product: CASSLTGAEDTEAFF.

The V gene is TRBV7-9, the J gene TRBJ1-2; 8 bases are shared with TRBD1. This CDR3 comprises 15 residues. CDR1 and CDR2 from the germline V gene are SEHNR and FQNEAQ (reference sequence). Germline trimming cut 3 bases from V and 5 bases from J; bases unmatched to any gene: 8. The CDR3 bases are TGTGCCAGCAGCTTCCGAGATCAGGGGGCTTATGGCTACACCTTC. Translating gives CASSFRDQGAYGYTF.

The CDR3 bases are TGTGCCAGCAGCGACAGGAGGTGTTACTATGGCTACACCTTC. Its protein is CASSDRRCYYGYTF. V and J are TRBV3-1 (or the pseudogene TRBV3-2) and TRBJ1-2; tentative D call: TRBD1 (6 bases). CDR1 and CDR2 (germline): LGHDT, YNNKEL (reference sequence). V dropped 5 bases and J dropped 3 bases, with 13 bases sitting between them. The CDR3 covers 14 residues.

The rearrangement uses TRBV5-4 and TRBJ2-3; 10 bases agree with TRBD1. The germline gives CDR1 SGHNT, CDR2 YYREEE (reference sequence). The V and J ends lost 3 bases and 4 bases, in that order; junction bases with no gene match: 5. The CDR3 contains 15 residues. CDR3 sequence (DNA): TGTGCCAGCAGCTCCTGGACAGGGGGGGCAGATACGCAGTATTTT. Translating gives CASSSWTGGADTQYF.

The J gene is TRBJ2-2, the V gene TRBV7-9, with 11 positions matching TRBD2. CDR1 and CDR2 from the germline V gene are SEHNR and FQNEAQ (reference sequence). This CDR3 has 16 residues. The V segment lost 4 bases and the J segment 2 bases; nucleotides outside the gene matches: 3. In nucleotides, the CDR3 is TGTGCCAGCAGCTCTCTAGCGGGGGGAAACACCGGGGAGCTGTTTTTT. Protein: CASSSLAGGNTGELFF. The full variable domain, in which reference TRBV7-9 and TRBJ2-2 provide the parts outside the CDR3, is DTGVSQNPRHKITKRGQNVTFRCDPISEHNRLYWYRQTLGQGPEFLTYFQNEAQLEKSRLLSDRFSAERPKGSFSTLEIQRTEQGDSAMYLCASSSLAGGNTGELFFGEGSRLTVL.

This chain uses TRBV7-6 with TRBJ1-2, with 12 bases matching TRBD1. Germline CDR1 reads SGHVS; CDR2 reads FNYEAQ. The CDR3 loop spans 15 amino acids. The V and J ends lost 0 bases and 9 bases, in that order; junction bases with no gene match: 5. Here the CDR3 DNA reads TGTGCCAGCAGCTTAGCTGGGACAGGGGGCGATCGCTACACCTTC. This gives the protein CASSLAGTGGDRYTF.

The sample holds one count of this clone. This sequence joins TRBV7-2 and TRBJ1-2; the match to TRBD1 covers 9 bases. With V trimmed by 3 bases and J by 8 bases, 7 bases remained unmatched. Germline V gene sequence: CDR1 SGHTA, CDR2 FQGNSA. The length of the CDR3 is 14 residues. CDR3 in DNA: TGTGCCAGCAGCTTCACAGGGGGCGGTGAAGGCTACACCTTC. Translating it yields CASSFTGGGEGYTF.

The V call is TRBV3-1 (or the pseudogene TRBV3-2), the J call TRBJ2-5; TRBD2 aligns across 8 bases. The CDR3 has 16 amino acids. CDR1 is LGHDT, CDR2 YNNKEL, per germline (reference sequence). The trim removed 2 bases at V and 0 bases at J, leaving 5 bases unmatched. Written as DNA, the CDR3 is TGTGCCAGCAGCCAATGGTCTAGCGGGTACCAAGAGACCCAGTACTTC. It yields the protein CASSQWSSGYQETQYF.

V usage is TRBV9 and J usage is TRBJ2-3; 10 bases are a match to TRBD2. The J segment lost 0 bases and the V segment lost 2 bases, leaving 3 bases of the junction unmatched. The CDR3 contains 16 residues. CDR1 SGDLS and CDR2 YYNGEE come from the germline V gene. CDR3 protein: CASSVGLASSTDTQYF. The CDR3 nucleotides read TGTGCCAGCAGCGTGGGACTAGCGAGTAGCACAGATACGCAGTATTTT.

This clone was seen only once. This chain uses TRBV7-8 with TRBJ1-1, with 7 positions matching TRBD1. The CDR3 contains 15 residues. Germline CDR1 reads SGHVS; CDR2 reads FQNEAQ. The J segment lost 1 base and the V segment lost 6 bases, leaving 8 bases of the junction unmatched. CDR3 sequence (DNA): TGTGCCAGCAGAGGGGGGACAGTTTGGAACACTGAAGCTTTCTTT. It yields the protein CASRGGTVWNTEAFF. Full variable domain (missing parts from reference TRBV7-8 and TRBJ1-1): GAGVSQSPRYKVAKRGQDVALRCDPISGHVSLFWYQQALGQGPEFLTYFQNEAQLDKSGLPSDRFFAERPEGSVSTLKIQRTQQEDSAVYLCASRGGTVWNTEAFFGQGTRLTVV.

The gene calls are TRBV9 and TRBJ1-2; weak D call: TRBD1 (5 bases). Trimming removed 0 bases at V and 8 bases at J, with 8 bases between. The CDR3 is made up of 12 amino acids. Germline lookup yields CDR1 SGDLS and CDR2 YYNGEE. This CDR3 reads CASSVGQRGYTF. Here the CDR3 DNA reads TGTGCCAGCAGCGTAGGACAGAGGGGCTACACCTTC.

Here the CDR3 reads CASSQDVDSGKFGELFF. DNA of the CDR3: TGTGCCAGCAGCCAAGACGTTGATAGCGGGAAATTCGGGGAGCTGTTTTTT. The chain joins TRBV3-1 (or the pseudogene TRBV3-2) to TRBJ2-2; 8 bases are a match to TRBD2. Germline-derived CDR1 and CDR2 are LGHDT and YNNKEL (reference sequence). This CDR3 contains 17 residues. Trimming removed 0 bases from V and 7 bases from J; junction bases left unmatched: 10.

The chain couples TRBV28 to TRBJ2-7; no clear D. CDR3 length equals 15 residues. CDR1 and CDR2 (germline): MDHEN, SYDVKM. The V and J ends lost 4 bases and 3 bases respectively, with 16 bases between them. The CDR3 DNA is TGTGCCAGCAGTTCGCCTAATAGCCCGGGCTACGAGCAGTACTTC. This gives the protein CASSSPNSPGYEQYF.

The chain combines TRBV4-2 with TRBJ1-2, with D unresolved. The CDR3 has 16 amino acids. Germline values: CDR1 LGHNA, CDR2 YNFKEQ. V gave up 0 bases and J gave up 0 bases, with 11 bases separating them. CDR3 coding DNA: TGTGCCAGCAGCCAAGATTTTGCTAATTCTAACTATGGCTACACCTTC. It encodes CASSQDFANSNYGYTF.

V gene TRBV28 combines with J gene TRBJ2-5, with 8 bases aligning to TRBD1. Trimming took 4 bases from V and 0 from J; bases not matched to a gene: 4. Germline CDR1 reads MDHEN; CDR2 reads SYDVKM. CDR3 length: 15 residues. The CDR3 DNA is TGTGCCAGCAGTTCGACAGGGGCGGACCAAGAGACCCAGTACTTC. Translation: CASSSTGADQETQYF.

The chain employs TRBV6-5 and TRBJ2-7; possible D gene TRBD2, 5 bases. The V end lost 5 bases, the J end lost 5 bases, and 16 bases lay between the germline ends. This CDR3 is built from 14 residues. The germline V gene encodes CDR1 MNHEY and CDR2 SVGAGI. The CDR3 DNA reads TGTGCCAGCAGTCGAATCGGGGTATCCCACGAGCAGTACTTC. It specifies CASSRIGVSHEQYF.

The chain recombines TRBV4-1 with TRBJ1-1; TRBD1 matches at 10 bases. V gave up 2 bases and J gave up 5 bases; unmatched junction bases: 2. Germline CDR1 reads MGHRA; CDR2 reads YSYEKL. The CDR3 runs to 14 residues. The CDR3, as DNA: TGCGCCAGCAGCCAACTGGACAGGGGGACTGAAGCTTTCTTT. Translated: CASSQLDRGTEAFF.

This rearrangement joins TRBV10-1 to TRBJ2-7; possible D gene TRBD1, 7 bases. Per germline, CDR1 WNHNN and CDR2 SYGVQD (reference sequence). The CDR3 length is 13 residues. Trimming removed 6 bases from V and 4 bases from J, with 13 bases in between. CDR3 sequence: CASRAGQRYEQYF. CDR3 in DNA: TGCGCCAGCAGGGCGGGACAGCGATACGAGCAGTACTTC.

The chain couples TRBV7-2 to TRBJ2-7; maybe TRBD1 (5 bases). Trimming removed 5 bases at V and 7 bases at J, with 21 bases between. The CDR3 is 15 amino acids. Germline V gene sequence: CDR1 SGHTA, CDR2 FQGNSA. CDR3 bases: TGTGCCAGCAGCCCCCCCTCGGGCAGGGCCCTGGAGCAGTACTTC. It translates to CASSPPSGRALEQYF. The entire variable domain, with the rest obtained from reference TRBV7-2 and TRBJ2-7, is as follows: GAGVSQSPSNKVTEKGKDVELRCDPISGHTALYWYRQSLGQGLEFLIYFQGNSAPDKSGLPSDRFSAERTGGSVSTLTIQRTQQEDSAVYLCASSPPSGRALEQYFGPGTRLTVT.

The rearrangement links TRBV5-1 to TRBJ1-1; a possible D gene is TRBD1 (6 bases). Looked up from germline, CDR1 is SGHRS and CDR2 is YFSETQ. V lost 1 base, J lost 3 bases, and 7 bases lay in between. The CDR3 contains 13 residues. The DNA for the CDR3 is TGCGCCAGCAGCTTGACAGGGTACACTGAAGCTTTCTTT. Translating gives CASSLTGYTEAFF.

This clone was counted a single time. The chain has TRBV6-5 and TRBJ2-7; TRBD1 agrees at 8 bases. Unmatched junction bases numbered 8, after V lost 4 bases and J lost 6 bases. Looked up from germline, CDR1 is MNHEY and CDR2 is SVGAGI. The CDR3 covers 14 residues. The CDR3 reads CASSFGQGTLEQYF. DNA of the CDR3: TGTGCCAGCAGTTTTGGACAGGGCACACTCGAGCAGTACTTC.

The J gene is TRBJ1-2, the V gene TRBV18; D may be TRBD1 (5 bases). V was shortened by 3 bases and J by 5 bases, with 16 bases between the two germline ends. This CDR3 has 15 amino acids. Germline V gives CDR1 KGHSH, CDR2 LQKENI. The CDR3 here is CASSPVRQPRYGYTF. The DNA of the CDR3 is TGTGCCAGCTCACCCGTTCGACAGCCACGGTATGGCTACACCTTC.

Turning to this clone: Relative to the germline gene, one junction end is altered; a read error may explain this. J is TRBJ2-5 and V is TRBV28; 9 bases map to TRBD1. This CDR3 spans 11 amino acids. In germline, CDR1 is MDHEN, CDR2 SYDVKM. CDR3: CASRIRDRAHF. CDR3 nucleotides: TGTGCCAGCAGAATCCGGGACAGGGCCCACTTC. The entire variable domain, with the rest obtained from reference TRBV28 and TRBJ2-5, is as follows: DVKVTQSSRYLVKRTGEKVFLECVQDMDHENMFWYRQDPGLGLRLIYFSYDVKMKEKGDIPEGYSVSREKKERFSLILESASTNQTSMYLCASRIRDRAHFGPGTRLLVL.

V is TRBV5-1 and J is TRBJ1-5; D remains unclear. Germline loops: CDR1 SGHRS, CDR2 YFSETQ. The CDR3 runs to 10 residues. With 5 bases removed from V and 7 bases from J, the gap between germline ends came to 4 bases. CDR3 nucleotides: TGCGCCAGCAGACAACAGCCCCAGCATTTT. It specifies CASRQQPQHF.

This clone appeared once. The V and J genes are TRBV29-1 and TRBJ2-3; TRBD2 agrees at 7 bases. V lost 1 base and J lost 3; bases outside the gene matches: 4. Germline V gives CDR1 SQVTM, CDR2 ANQGSEA. CDR3 size: 14 residues. CDR3 sequence reads: CSVEGGGGTDTQYF. Here the CDR3 DNA reads TGCAGCGTTGAAGGTGGGGGGGGTACAGATACGCAGTATTTT.

The rearrangement joins TRBV11-2 to TRBJ1-2, with 8 bases matching TRBD1. The CDR3 consists of 13 residues. Trimming removed 7 bases from V and 5 bases from J; junction bases left unmatched: 6. Per the germline V gene, CDR1 is SGHAT and CDR2 is FQNNGV. CDR3 DNA: TGTGCCAGCATACGGACAGGGAATTATGGCTACACCTTC. Protein: CASIRTGNYGYTF. Supplemented by reference TRBV11-2 and TRBJ1-2, the full variable domain reads EAGVAQSPRYKIIEKRQSVAFWCNPISGHATLYWYQQILGQGPKLLIQFQNNGVVDDSQLPKDRFSAERLKGVDSTLKIQPAKLEDSAVYLCASIRTGNYGYTFGSGTRLTVV.